Below, 11 T cell receptor beta chains from the same sample are listed, as sequenced in a study of CD8 T cells in ankylosing spondylitis. TCRdb itself ran the 5' RACE reads through MiXCR, one entry per CDR3 protein. Of 200,000 to 250,000 distinct CDR3 sequences listed, 8% to 11% are singletons. Sequences were obtained from blood, either unsorted or a sorted T cell fraction (not recorded which). These receptors were collected from a male donor with ankylosing spondylitis or in good health (not recorded which).

This clonotype has at least ten counts. The gene calls are TRBV4-2 and TRBJ1-3; 9 nucleotides match TRBD1. The CDR3 covers 17 residues. The trim removed 0 bases at V and 3 bases at J, leaving 6 bases unmatched. Germline V gives CDR1 LGHNA, CDR2 YNFKEQ. This CDR3 reads CASSQESGTGNGNTIYF. The CDR3 DNA is TGTGCCAGCAGCCAAGAATCGGGGACAGGGAATGGAAACACCATATATTTT.

This clonotype appeared a few times. The chain joins TRBV7-2 to TRBJ1-2; possibly TRBD1 for D (5 bases). V lost 5 bases and J 0 bases, leaving 13 bases between the germline ends. Germline CDR1 SGHTA, CDR2 FQGNSA. CDR3 length: 15 amino acids. The CDR3 is CASSGDSLANYGYTF. CDR3 nucleotide sequence: TGTGCCAGCAGCGGCGACAGCTTAGCTAACTATGGCTACACCTTC.

This clonotype appeared many times. The V gene is TRBV29-1, the J gene TRBJ2-5, with no clear D. The CDR3 sequence is 11 residues long. V shed 1 base and J shed 5 bases, with 5 bases lying between them. Looked up from germline, CDR1 is SQVTM and CDR2 is ANQGSEA. The CDR3 protein is CSVEGSETQYF. CDR3 nucleotide sequence: TGCAGCGTTGAAGGCAGCGAGACCCAGTACTTC. Full variable domain (remainder filled in from reference TRBV29-1 and TRBJ2-5): SAVISQKPSRDICQRGTSLTIQCQVDSQVTMMFWYRQQPGQSLTLIATANQGSEATYESGFVIDKFPISRPNLTFSTLTVSNMSPEDSSIYLCSVEGSETQYFGPGTRLLVL.

CDR3 nucleotides: TGTGCCAGCAGCTTAGCCCTTAGCGGGGGGGCAGGGACCCAGTACTTC. This sequence encodes CASSLALSGGAGTQYF. The chain couples TRBV11-3 to TRBJ2-5, with 11 nucleotides matching TRBD2. The CDR3 has 16 residues. The V and J ends lost 1 base and 7 bases, in that order; junction bases with no gene match: 8. Germline-derived CDR1 and CDR2 are SGHNT and YENEEA.

There are many counts of this clonotype. The chain employs TRBV6-1 and TRBJ2-3; 7 bases match TRBD2. The V segment lost 6 bases and the J segment 4 bases; nucleotides outside the gene matches: 22. Germline CDR1 MNHNS, CDR2 SASEGT. The length of the CDR3 is 19 residues. The CDR3: CASRGFIGTTTLGADTQYF. In DNA form, the CDR3 reads TGTGCCAGCAGGGGTTTTATCGGGACTACCACTTTGGGCGCAGATACGCAGTATTTT.

This clonotype has a count of ten or more. V and J are TRBV12-3 or TRBV12-4 and TRBJ1-1, with D possibly being TRBD1 (6 bases). Trimming removed 5 bases from V and 4 bases from J, with 17 bases in between. The CDR3 is made up of 15 amino acids. CDR3 amino acids: CASSAQGGGSTEAFF. CDR3 DNA: TGTGCCAGCAGTGCGCAAGGGGGGGGGTCCACTGAAGCTTTCTTT.

Only one count was recorded for this clonotype. This rearrangement joins TRBV5-1 to TRBJ2-2; TRBD1 aligns across 10 bases. The CDR3 runs 16 residues. CDR1 and CDR2 (germline): SGHRS, YFSETQ. The V segment lost 4 bases and the J segment 4 bases; nucleotides outside the gene matches: 7. The CDR3 bases are TGCGCCAGCAGCCGAGGACAGGGGGGCCGCACCGGGGAGCTGTTTTTT. Translating it yields CASSRGQGGRTGELFF.

This clonotype was detected ten times or more. The chain employs TRBV12-5 and TRBJ2-7; no reliable D call. CDR1 and CDR2 from the germline V gene are LGHNT and FRNRAP. Trimming cost V 1 base and J 8 bases, with 9 bases left between them. This CDR3 region has 12 residues. The DNA of the CDR3 is TGTGCTAGTGGTTTGGAGTCCTATCAGCAGTACTTC. This gives the protein CASGLESYQQYF. Together with reference TRBV12-5 and TRBJ2-7, the CDR3 gives the full variable domain: DARVTQTPRHKVTEMGQEVTMRCQPILGHNTVFWYRQTMMQGLELLAYFRNRAPLDDSGMPKDRFSAEMPDATLATLKIQPSEPRDSAVYFCASGLESYQQYFGPGTRLTVT.

The DNA of the CDR3 is TGTGCCTCCTGCCAAGATAGGGCGGTTCGGGGAGGAGGCACTGAAGCTTTCTTT. Translated, it gives CASCQDRAVRGGGTEAFF. The gene calls are TRBV3-1 and TRBJ1-1; no clear D gene. The germline CDR1 and CDR2 sequences are LGHDT and YNNKEL (reference sequence). The CDR3 length is 18 residues. Between the trimmed V and J ends, which lost 11 bases and 4 bases, there was a span of 32 bases. Filled out from reference TRBV3-1 and TRBJ1-1, the complete variable domain reads DTAVSQTPKYLVTQMGNDKSIKCEQNLGHDTMYWYKQDSKKFLKIMFSYNNKELIINETVPNRFSPKSPDKAHLNLHINSLELGDSAVYFCASCQDRAVRGGGTEAFFGQGTRLTVV.

In its sample, this clonotype was seen many times. The chain recombines TRBV21-1 with TRBJ2-1; the D call of TRBD2 is as the table states it, not checked on the DNA. TRBV21-1 is given as a pseudogene. The CDR3 runs to 15 residues. The CDR3 loop is CASSKGGGGWNEQFF. The CDR3 nucleotides are TGTGCCAGCAGCAAAGGGGGGGGAGGGTGGAATGAGCAGTTCTTC.

This chain joins TRBV7-9 and TRBJ2-7; 9 bases map to TRBD2. The germline V gene encodes CDR1 SEHNR and CDR2 FQNEAQ (reference sequence). CDR3 size: 15 residues. V was pared by 5 bases and J by 6 bases, with 11 bases of the junction left unmatched. CDR3 DNA: TGTGCCAGCAGCCCGAACCTAGCGGGACTCGTCGAGCAGTACTTC. It translates to CASSPNLAGLVEQYF.